This entry concerns a single TCR beta chain. What it recognizes is unknown. The CDR3 length is 14 residues. V lost 1 base to trimming and J lost 3 bases, with 11 bases between them. Germline V gene lookup returns CDR1 SGHRS and CDR2 YFSETQ. The sample is drawn from a study of cytomegalovirus exposure and HLA in healthy donors. Across the whole study: Of the donors genotyped, approximately 400 in all, less than 90% fell in the Caucasian-associated ancestry cluster.

General observations from the study: Altogether, about 160 TCR beta chains were recorded as cytomegalovirus-associated. V segments that were indistinguishable, TRBV6-2 and TRBV6-3 among them, were omitted from analysis.

PCR involved 60 Vbeta and 13 Jbeta primers. TCRdb's table, derived via immunoSEQ multiplex PCR, lists solely in-frame clones and lacks some. The table has about 70,000 clones, around 91% seen once. The chain links TRBV5-1 to TRBJ2-7; possibly TRBD2 for D (5 bases). Material for sequencing was PBMCs. This clonotype was sampled from a woman between 25 and 40 years old in good health and CMV-seropositive. The CDR3, as DNA: TGCGCCAGCAGCTTGCGGGCCGGGAACTACGAGCAGTACTTC. As protein: CASSLRAGNYEQYF.